Detailed here is one T cell receptor (beta chain). Its antigen is not identified. V lost 7 bases, J lost 9 bases, and 13 bases lay in between. This CDR3 comprises 13 residues. CDR1 is SNHLY, CDR2 FYNNEI, per germline. This sample stems from a study of siplizumab effects on memory and regulatory T cells. Profiled with immunoSEQ multiplex PCR; TCRdb holds only in-frame clones, not every one. In the table there are about 120,000 clones, over 85% of which are singletons. General observations from the study: Proliferating CD4+ or CD8+ clones, roughly 80-96% of them, lacked an assignable naive or memory phenotype. A major contribution to the alloresponse seemed to be made by naive T cells, which seemed more diverse than memory cells. Unstimulated subset assignment was obtained for only a minor fraction of alloreactive clones.

V gene TRBV2 combines with J gene TRBJ1-6; no clear D. This sequence originates from a human donor in good health. The sequencing sample was made of non-Treg CD4+ T cells sorted from blood. The CDR3 nucleotides read TGTGCCAGCACCGGTACCGTCCGTTCACCCCTCCACTTT. It encodes CASTGTVRSPLHF.